This entry is about one T cell receptor beta chain. The sample comes from a study of blood T cells in healthy people across ages. Germline V CDR1 and CDR2: SEHNR, FQNEAQ (reference sequence). Trimming at V came to 1 base and at J to 0 bases, leaving 9 bases not matched to a gene. This CDR3 spans 17 amino acids. A second PCR, run for 7 to 11 cycles, used a sample-barcoded 5' primer plus a J-beta primer mix. TCRdb processed the 5' RACE reads anew with MiXCR; each CDR3 protein has one entry. The sample holds some 1,500,000 distinct CDR3 sequences, roughly 43% seen once. The V gene is TRBV7-9, the J gene TRBJ2-7, with 7 positions matching TRBD1. Sequencing used blood. The receptor's source is a woman between 18 and 30 years old in good health. The CDR3, as DNA: TGTGCCAGCAGCTTAGAGGACAGGAGTCTGAGCTCCTACGAGCAGTACTTC. Translation gives CASSLEDRSLSSYEQYF.